This is a list of T cell receptor beta chains from one sample in a study of cytomegalovirus exposure and HLA in healthy donors. The protocol was immunoSEQ multiplex PCR, while the TCRdb copy is restricted to in-frame clones and leaves out a portion. The sample lists some 77,000 clones; roughly 76% were seen once. Material: PBMCs. The receptors here all came from a woman aged 35 to 49 in good health and CMV-seronegative. Both conserved end residues are part of each CDR3. The D gene is left open where the match is weak. A row's size may be missing; if present it is once, few, many or a size class.

d_call j_call v_call clone_size cdr3_aa cdr3_nt
NA TRBJ1-2 TRBV27 NA CASSYYRSTNYGYTF TGTGCCAGCAGTTACTATAGGTCAACTAACTATGGCTACACCTTC
NA TRBJ2-3 TRBV27 NA CASRAGQYTDTQYF TGTGCCAGCAGGGCGGGACAGTACACAGATACGCAGTATTTT
TRBD2 TRBJ2-3 TRBV6-6 few CASSSKTSGTDTQYF TGTGCCAGCAGTTCAAAGACTAGCGGCACAGATACGCAGTATTTT
TRBD1 TRBJ1-2 TRBV5-1 NA CASSLGQGTNYGYTF TGCGCCAGCAGCTTGGGACAGGGAACGAACTATGGCTACACCTTC
NA TRBJ2-5 TRBV29-1 NA CSVMRRETQYF TGCAGCGTCATGCGTCGGGAGACCCAGTACTTC
NA TRBJ1-4 TRBV4-1 few CASSQLAASQGEKLFF TGCGCCAGCAGCCAATTAGCCGCATCGCAGGGTGAAAAACTGTTTTTT
NA TRBJ1-5 TRBV7-6 NA CASSEVGSDSPQHF TGTGCCAGCAGCGAGGTTGGCAGCGACTCGCCCCAGCATTTT
NA TRBJ2-5 TRBV19 NA CASSLQGGAGETQYF TGTGCCAGTAGTCTTCAAGGGGGGGCCGGGGAGACCCAGTACTTC
TRBD2 TRBJ2-3 TRBV7-2 few CASSFTSGGGSTDTQYF TGTGCCAGCAGCTTTACTAGCGGGGGGGGCAGCACAGATACGCAGTATTTT
NA TRBJ1-5 TRBV28 NA CASSLSRGSNQPQHF TGTGCCAGCAGTTTATCCAGGGGTAGCAATCAGCCCCAGCATTTT
NA TRBJ1-5 TRBV30 NA CAWTPGGGQPQHF TGTGCCTGGACCCCGGGAGGGGGTCAGCCCCAGCATTTT
TRBD1 TRBJ2-1 TRBV5-4 NA CASIAGGPQSSYNEQFF TGTGCCAGCATCGCAGGGGGACCCCAGAGCTCCTACAATGAGCAGTTCTTC
TRBD2 TRBJ2-7 TRBV7-6 NA CASSPLAGGGYEQYF TGTGCCAGCAGCCCACTAGCGGGAGGAGGGTACGAGCAGTACTTC
NA TRBJ2-3 TRBV7-9 NA CASSFSLDTQYF TGTGCCAGCAGCTTTTCTTTAGATACGCAGTATTTT
TRBD2 TRBJ2-1 TRBV7-9 once CASSRGLALVDEQFF TGTGCCAGCAGCCGAGGACTAGCTCTAGTGGATGAGCAGTTCTTC
NA TRBJ1-1 TRBV5-6 NA CASSFGTNTEAFF TGTGCCAGCAGCTTTGGGACAAACACTGAAGCTTTCTTT
NA TRBJ2-1 TRBV7-2 NA CASSLGLQYNEQFF TGTGCCAGCAGCTTAGGACTACAGTACAATGAGCAGTTCTTC
NA TRBJ1-2 TRBV6-1 NA CASSSVEDYGYTF TGTGCCAGCAGCTCCGTGGAGGATTATGGCTACACCTTC
NA TRBJ2-1 TRBV7-9 NA CASSSTAYNEQFF TGTGCCAGCAGCTCGACAGCCTACAATGAGCAGTTCTTC
TRBD1 TRBJ2-3 TRBV5-3 once CARSETGVPDTQYF TGTGCCAGAAGCGAGACAGGGGTTCCAGATACGCAGTATTTT
TRBD1 TRBJ2-2 TRBV7-9 NA CASITDRTNTGELFF TGTGCCAGCATCACGGACAGGACGAACACCGGGGAGCTGTTTTTT
TRBD2 TRBJ2-7 TRBV29-1 NA CSEREGLREQYF TGCAGCGAACGGGAGGGGCTTCGAGAGCAGTACTTC
TRBD1 TRBJ2-5 TRBV5-8 NA CASSFTGGQTQYF TGTGCCAGCAGCTTTACAGGGGGACAGACCCAGTACTTC
NA TRBJ1-4 TRBV6-4 NA CASSEAENEKLFF TGTGCCAGCAGTGAGGCGGAGAATGAAAAACTGTTTTTT
NA TRBJ1-5 TRBV2 NA CASSDRVGHQPQHF TGTGCCAGCAGTGACAGGGTGGGGCATCAGCCCCAGCATTTT
TRBD2 TRBJ2-5 TRBV4-3 NA CASSLTGAGLAETQYF TGCGCCAGCAGCCTCACGGGCGCGGGACTAGCGGAGACCCAGTACTTC
TRBD1 TRBJ2-1 TRBV7-2 NA CASSLPGQVLNEQFF TGTGCCAGCAGCTTACCGGGACAGGTACTAAATGAGCAGTTCTTC
NA TRBJ1-2 TRBV29-1 NA CSVEGLDGYTF TGCAGCGTTGAAGGGCTGGATGGCTACACCTTC
NA TRBJ1-2 TRBV19 NA CASSFQGSSYGYTF TGTGCCAGTAGTTTTCAGGGGAGCAGCTATGGCTACACCTTC
TRBD2 TRBJ2-3 TRBV10-3 once CASGWGSGTTDTQYF TGTGCCTCAGGATGGGGTAGCGGGACCACAGATACGCAGTATTTT
TRBD1 TRBJ2-7 TRBV28 once CASSLTGQGTYEQYF TGTGCCAGCAGCCTCACGGGACAGGGGACGTACGAGCAGTACTTC
TRBD1 TRBJ1-1 TRBV7-3 NA CASSLSGQGGSAFF TGTGCCAGCAGCTTATCCGGACAGGGAGGATCAGCTTTCTTT
NA TRBJ2-1 TRBV7-8 NA CASSPLAGEQFF TGTGCCAGCAGCCCACTAGCAGGTGAGCAGTTCTTC
NA TRBJ2-1 TRBV6-5 NA CASSYSLSEQFF TGTGCCAGCAGTTACTCGCTATCTGAGCAGTTCTTC
NA TRBJ2-5 TRBV5-1 NA CASSQRTEETQYF TGCGCCAGCAGCCAACGGACAGAAGAGACCCAGTACTTC
TRBD1 TRBJ2-7 TRBV10-3 NA CAISEFTTGGEGQYF TGTGCCATCAGTGAGTTCACGACAGGGGGCGAAGGGCAGTACTTC
NA TRBJ2-7 TRBV2 NA CASTPYEQYF TGTGCCAGCACTCCCTACGAGCAGTACTTC
NA TRBJ2-3 TRBV5-1 NA CASSLGGGSLTDTQYF TGCGCCAGCAGCTTGGGTGGCGGATCCCTCACAGATACGCAGTATTTT
NA TRBJ1-2 TRBV9 NA CASSVASGLAPIYGYTF TGTGCCAGCAGCGTAGCTAGCGGCCTTGCACCGATCTATGGCTACACCTTC
TRBD2 TRBJ2-5 TRBV19 NA CASSIGSGRASETQYF TGTGCCAGTAGTATAGGTAGCGGGAGGGCCAGTGAGACCCAGTACTTC
NA TRBJ1-4 TRBV25-1 NA CASSAGRGRNEKLFF TGTGCCAGCAGCGCAGGGAGGGGGAGGAATGAAAAACTGTTTTTT
NA TRBJ2-5 TRBV18 NA CASSQGHKETQYF TGTGCCAGCTCACAAGGACATAAAGAGACCCAGTACTTC
TRBD1 TRBJ1-5 TRBV30 NA CASSNRGDQPQHF TGTGCCTCCTCAAACAGGGGCGATCAGCCCCAGCATTTT
NA TRBJ1-5 TRBV11-2 few CASSHTNRRQPQHF TGTGCCAGCAGCCACACCAACAGGCGACAGCCCCAGCATTTT
TRBD1 TRBJ2-4 TRBV6-5 once CASSLDRDWNIQYF TGTGCCAGCAGCCTCGACAGGGATTGGAACATTCAGTACTTC
TRBD2 TRBJ2-5 TRBV5-1 NA CASSGLGQETQYF TGCGCCAGCAGCGGACTAGGTCAAGAGACCCAGTACTTC
TRBD2 TRBJ2-1 TRBV5-1 few CASNQAGGYNEQFF TGCGCCAGCAACCAAGCGGGAGGTTACAATGAGCAGTTCTTC
NA TRBJ1-3 TRBV7-9 NA CASNPPGVSAGNTIYF TGTGCCAGCAACCCCCCAGGGGTTTCGGCTGGAAACACCATATATTTT
TRBD2 TRBJ2-7 TRBV5-1 NA CASSWTSGSYEQYF TGCGCCAGCAGCTGGACTAGCGGCTCCTACGAGCAGTACTTC
TRBD2 TRBJ2-2 TRBV27 NA CASSPSGRVVGELFF TGTGCCAGCAGTCCTAGCGGGAGAGTTGTCGGGGAGCTGTTTTTT
TRBD2 TRBJ2-5 TRBV27 NA CASSAGLAGGRETQYF TGTGCCAGCAGTGCGGGACTAGCGGGGGGGAGGGAGACCCAGTACTTC